The 13 T cell receptor beta chains listed next were all sequenced from one sample in a study of T cells after somatic rescue of genetic block. Using immunoSEQ multiplex PCR, the repertoire was profiled, and TCRdb retains in-frame clones only, with some absent. The table records just over 14,000 clones, around 70% of them present only once. The sample taken for sequencing was peripheral blood mononuclear cells (PBMCs). Source of these receptors: a boy between 10 and 17 years old.

The rearrangement uses TRBV5-1 and TRBJ2-5; 10 bases are shared with TRBD1. V gave up 4 bases and J gave up 1 base; unmatched junction bases: 4. Looked up from germline, CDR1 is SGHRS and CDR2 is YFSETQ. The CDR3 spans 15 residues. CDR3 loop: CASSPDRGRQETQYF. Here the CDR3 DNA reads TGCGCCAGCAGCCCCGACAGGGGGCGCCAAGAGACCCAGTACTTC.

The chain has TRBV5-4 and TRBJ1-1; TRBD1 aligns across 7 bases. CDR3 length equals 14 residues. Germline V gene data show CDR1 as SGHNT and CDR2 as YYREEE (reference sequence). V gave up 6 bases and J gave up 0 bases; unmatched junction bases: 5. CDR3 in DNA: TGTGCCAGCAACTTCGGGACAGTGAACACTGAAGCTTTCTTT. Translation gives CASNFGTVNTEAFF.

The chain has TRBV27 and TRBJ1-2, with no clear D. Germline lookup yields CDR1 MNHEY and CDR2 SMNVEV (reference sequence). Trimming took 4 bases from V and 4 from J, leaving 16 bases between them. The CDR3 consists of 15 residues. The CDR3 loop is CASSSPTLVPYGYTF. As DNA, the CDR3 is TGTGCCAGCAGTTCCCCGACCCTAGTCCCCTATGGCTACACCTTC.

There are a few counts of this clone. This sequence joins TRBV9 and TRBJ1-3, with unresolved D. Looked up from germline, CDR1 is SGDLS and CDR2 is YYNGEE. This CDR3 comprises 16 residues. Trimming left V 0 bases short and J 0 bases short, with 10 bases between. DNA for the CDR3: TGTGCCAGCAGCGTAGAGCTACACACCTCTGGAAACACCATATATTTT. Encoded protein: CASSVELHTSGNTIYF.

The J gene is TRBJ2-1, the V gene TRBV14; no clear D gene. The CDR3 spans 13 residues. Trimming removed 8 bases at V and 0 bases at J, with 8 bases between. The V gene's germline CDR1 is SGHDN and CDR2 FVKESK. The CDR3 sequence: CASQHPSYNEQFF. CDR3 coding DNA: TGTGCCAGCCAGCATCCCTCCTACAATGAGCAGTTCTTC.

This clone was seen only a few times. The V call is TRBV7-9, the J call TRBJ1-4, with a possible D match to TRBD1 (6 bases). Germline V gene sequence: CDR1 SEHNR, CDR2 FQNEAQ (reference sequence). The CDR3 spans 14 residues. V was pared by 5 bases and J by 2 bases, with 9 bases between. The CDR3 sequence: CASSPGVTNEKLFF. CDR3 DNA sequence: TGTGCCAGCAGCCCAGGGGTGACTAATGAAAAACTGTTTTTT.

This clone has more than one count but fewer than ten. This chain links TRBV2 with TRBJ2-7; 8 positions agree with TRBD2. Losses at the gene ends were 7 bases for V and 2 bases for J; bases not matched to a gene: 4. CDR1 and CDR2 from the germline V gene are SNHLY and FYNNEI. The CDR3 length is 13 residues. The CDR3 nucleotides are TGTGCCAGCACTACTAGCGGTACCTACGAGCAGTACTTC. This gives the protein CASTTSGTYEQYF.

This rearrangement joins TRBV19 to TRBJ2-5; D possibly corresponds to TRBD1 (6 bases). The CDR3 is made up of 14 amino acids. V lost 6 bases and J 4 bases, leaving 15 bases between the germline ends. CDR1 LNHDA and CDR2 SQIVND come from the germline V gene (reference sequence). The CDR3 here is CASSDRWSGETQYF. CDR3 DNA: TGTGCCAGTAGCGACAGGTGGAGTGGAGAGACCCAGTACTTC.

This clone was picked up one time. The CDR3 DNA follows: TGTGCCAGCTCACTGGGACAGGATACCTACGAGCAGTACTTC. Protein product: CASSLGQDTYEQYF. This chain connects TRBV18 to TRBJ2-7; 8 nucleotides agree with TRBD1. The CDR3 runs to 14 residues. Germline V gene sequence: CDR1 KGHSH, CDR2 LQKENI. The V gene end was trimmed by 4 bases and the J gene end by 2 bases; junction bases not matched to a gene: 4.

The chain links TRBV25-1 to TRBJ2-5; tentatively, D is TRBD1 (5 bases). The CDR3 length is 14 residues. CDR1 and CDR2 from the germline V gene are MGHDK and SYGVNS. Trimming cost V 2 bases and J 2 bases, with 9 bases left between them. The CDR3: CASSELGPQETQYF. The CDR3 DNA reads as TGTGCCAGCAGTGAACTGGGGCCTCAAGAGACCCAGTACTTC.

V and J are TRBV18 and TRBJ1-1; D gene ambiguous. CDR1 is KGHSH and CDR2 is LQKENI in the germline V gene. Trimming took off 8 bases at V and 1 base at J, with 11 bases between the two ends. The CDR3 is 13 residues long. CDR3 nucleotide sequence: TGTGCCAGCAGAGTGGATGGGAACACTGAAGCTTTCTTT. Protein: CASRVDGNTEAFF.

V gene TRBV19 combines with J gene TRBJ2-1; D may be TRBD2 (6 bases). Looked up from germline, CDR1 is LNHDA and CDR2 is SQIVND (reference sequence). This CDR3 has 16 residues. The germline V and J ends were trimmed by 3 bases and 4 bases, with 16 bases remaining between them. In DNA, the CDR3 is TGTGCCAGTAGTATCGGGAGCACCCCCCAGTACAATGAGCAGTTCTTC. Protein sequence: CASSIGSTPQYNEQFF.

This clone was seen more than once but under ten times. This sequence joins TRBV19 and TRBJ2-7; the D gene is possibly TRBD1 (6 bases). V lost 9 bases and J 2 bases, leaving 17 bases between the germline ends. Germline V lookup: CDR1 LNHDA, CDR2 SQIVND (reference sequence). The CDR3 runs 14 residues. CDR3 sequence: CASDSGAPTYEQYF. DNA for the CDR3: TGTGCCAGCGACTCAGGGGCCCCAACCTACGAGCAGTACTTC.